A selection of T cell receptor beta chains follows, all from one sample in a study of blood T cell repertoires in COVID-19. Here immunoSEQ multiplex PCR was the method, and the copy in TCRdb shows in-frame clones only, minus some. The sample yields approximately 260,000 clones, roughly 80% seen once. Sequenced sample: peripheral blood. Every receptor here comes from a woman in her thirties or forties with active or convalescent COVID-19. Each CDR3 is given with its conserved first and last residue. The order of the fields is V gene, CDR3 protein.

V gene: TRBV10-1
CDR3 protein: CASSAMWNTEAFF

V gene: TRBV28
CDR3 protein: CATLGTGFTGELFF

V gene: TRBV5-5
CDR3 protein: CASSLKYRASEDTQYF

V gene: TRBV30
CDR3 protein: CAWRKRGEGYGYTF

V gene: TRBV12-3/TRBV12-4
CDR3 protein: CASSWAGPDTQYF

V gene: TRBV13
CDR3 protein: CASSSTGGRFTGELFF

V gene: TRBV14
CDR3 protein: CASTRDRGTQYF

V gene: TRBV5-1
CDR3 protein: CASSSGQGGNSPLHF

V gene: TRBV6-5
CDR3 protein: CASIYEAVVVNTEAFF

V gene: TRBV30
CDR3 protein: CAWSVQGARIEGGYTF

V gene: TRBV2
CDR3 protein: CASKRGPIDTQYF

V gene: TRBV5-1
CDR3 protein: CASSLAKRLEETQYF

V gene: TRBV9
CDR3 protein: CASSVARSGNTIYF

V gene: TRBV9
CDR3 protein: CASSEGQGASGPQHF

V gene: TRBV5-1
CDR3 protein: CASSLNPVNYGYTF

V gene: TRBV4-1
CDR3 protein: CASSQVVSGADEQYF

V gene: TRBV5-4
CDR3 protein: CASSLGTGKDQPQHF

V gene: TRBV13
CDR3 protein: CASSLQGASGNTIYF

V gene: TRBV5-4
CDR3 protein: CASSLEGGDRTGELFF

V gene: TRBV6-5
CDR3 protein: CASSSATGPIYF

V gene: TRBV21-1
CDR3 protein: CASSARQCTWLTGDQPQHF

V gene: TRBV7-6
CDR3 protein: CASSYDPGSSGNTIYF

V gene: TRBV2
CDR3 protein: CASTLQYNEQFF

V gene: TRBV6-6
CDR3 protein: CASSYSLQGAYNEQFF

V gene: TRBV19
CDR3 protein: CASSKVPGQVNSPLHF

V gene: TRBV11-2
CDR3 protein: CASSLTGIGQGGVEAFF

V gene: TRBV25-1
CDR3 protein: CASSARGATDAEAFF

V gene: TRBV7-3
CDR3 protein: CASRSGQSYEQYF

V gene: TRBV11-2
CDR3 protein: CASSTQGWDTEAFF

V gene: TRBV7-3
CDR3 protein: CASSAGLRDTEAFF

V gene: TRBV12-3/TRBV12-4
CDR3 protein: CASSLSGSYGYTF

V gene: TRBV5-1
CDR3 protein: CASSLSPGDSPLHF

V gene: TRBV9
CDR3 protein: CASSVAGQARRYEQYF

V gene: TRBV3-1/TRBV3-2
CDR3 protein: CASSQAPTWSAEDTQYF

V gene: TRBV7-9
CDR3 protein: CASSSFGRSGNTIYF

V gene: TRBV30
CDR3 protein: CAATSRSSYNSPLHF

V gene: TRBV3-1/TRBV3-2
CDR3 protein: CASSFSRGTNEKLFF

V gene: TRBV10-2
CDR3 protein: CASGGQGNRNTIYF

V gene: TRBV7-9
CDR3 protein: CASSLAYIDRGNGYTF

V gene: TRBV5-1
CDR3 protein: CASSSRTGDTEAFF

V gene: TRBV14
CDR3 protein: CASSRRTGFTEAFF

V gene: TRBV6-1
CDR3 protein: CASSEVSGGTDTQYF

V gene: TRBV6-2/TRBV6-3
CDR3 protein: CASSYSMRQNNEQFF

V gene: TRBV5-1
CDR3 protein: CASSATYRARGYTF

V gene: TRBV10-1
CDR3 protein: CASSESQDSKTHEQFF

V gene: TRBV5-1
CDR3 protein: CASRGGTEAFF

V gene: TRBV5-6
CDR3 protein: CASSKNRDRANQPQHF

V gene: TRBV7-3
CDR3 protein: CASSLKRESSYNEQFF

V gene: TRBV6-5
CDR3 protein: CASRLTSTDTQYF

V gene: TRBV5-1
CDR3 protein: CASSFGHSGNTIYF

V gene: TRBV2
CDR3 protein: CASSERSRGGNQPQHF

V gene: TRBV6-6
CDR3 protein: CASSPFLAGGGDTQYF

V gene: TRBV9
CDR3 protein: CASSASGTSAGELFF

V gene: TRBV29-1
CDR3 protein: CSVDAWTIRVDTQYF

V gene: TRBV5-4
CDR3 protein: CASSLAGGRSSPLHF

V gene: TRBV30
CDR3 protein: CAWSGVAGVTDTQYF

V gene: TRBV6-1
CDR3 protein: CASRRTEGTDTQYF